Presented here are 29 T cell receptor beta chains from one specimen sequenced in a study of cytomegalovirus exposure and HLA in healthy donors. In the PCR, 60 Vbeta and 13 Jbeta primers were used. Sequencing was performed with immunoSEQ multiplex PCR; in TCRdb, only in-frame clones are kept and a portion is missing. Among under 250,000 clones listed, roughly 84% were seen once. The sequencing sample was made of PBMCs. Receptors originate from a man aged 50-59 years in good health and CMV-seronegative.

V usage is TRBV5-1 and J usage is TRBJ2-1; TRBD2 might be the D (6 bases). The CDR3 is 16 amino acids. CDR1 and CDR2 from the germline V gene are SGHRS and YFSETQ. V lost 0 bases to trimming and J lost 2 bases, with 12 bases between them. The CDR3 region is CASSLDPSVPYNEQFF. Here the CDR3 DNA reads TGCGCCAGCAGCTTGGATCCTAGCGTTCCCTACAATGAGCAGTTCTTC.

The rearrangement joins TRBV19 to TRBJ1-4; the D gene is possibly TRBD1 (5 bases). V shed 3 bases and J shed 6 bases, with 11 bases lying between them. The germline V gene has CDR1 LNHDA and CDR2 SQIVND (reference sequence). The CDR3 consists of 14 residues. The CDR3 coding sequence is TGTGCCAGTAGTATCAAAGGGGCTTATGAAAAACTGTTTTTT. Translating gives CASSIKGAYEKLFF.

The CDR3 DNA is TGTGCCAGCAGCGCTGGACAGTTAAATGAAAAACTGTTTTTT. This gives the protein CASSAGQLNEKLFF. This chain links TRBV28 with TRBJ1-4; perhaps TRBD1 as D (6 bases). Between the trimmed V and J ends, which lost 6 bases and 5 bases, there was a span of 13 bases. Germline V gene data show CDR1 as MDHEN and CDR2 as SYDVKM. The CDR3 loop spans 14 amino acids.

The chain is built from TRBV6-4 and TRBJ2-2, with unresolved D. CDR3 length: 14 residues. The V end lost 8 bases, the J end lost 1 base, and 11 bases lay between the germline ends. The germline V gene has CDR1 MRHNA and CDR2 SNTAGT. CDR3: CASSQRENTGELFF. In DNA, the CDR3 is TGTGCCAGCTCCCAGCGAGAGAACACCGGGGAGCTGTTTTTT.

The chain combines TRBV5-6 with TRBJ2-7, with D perhaps matching TRBD1 (6 bases). This CDR3 has 16 amino acids. Germline loops: CDR1 SGHDT, CDR2 YYEEEE. V was shortened by 4 bases and J by 2 bases, with 19 bases between the two germline ends. DNA for the CDR3: TGTGCCAGCAGCCGTAACAGGGAGATAAGAGCCTACGAGCAGTACTTC. Its protein product is CASSRNREIRAYEQYF.

The chain carries TRBV4-1 and TRBJ2-7; the D gene is possibly TRBD2 (6 bases). This CDR3 has 17 amino acids. With 1 base removed from V and 3 bases from J, the gap between germline ends came to 19 bases. Germline-derived CDR1 and CDR2 are MGHRA and YSYEKL. The CDR3 sequence: CASSQGGSRGSGYEQYF. As DNA, the CDR3 is TGCGCCAGCAGCCAAGGAGGGAGCCGGGGGTCGGGCTACGAGCAGTACTTC.

This chain uses TRBV6-5 with TRBJ2-3; D is perhaps TRBD2 (6 bases). The CDR3 runs to 14 residues. Germline CDR1 is MNHEY and CDR2 is SVGAGI. V lost 2 bases to trimming and J lost 3 bases, with 9 bases between them. CDR3 amino acids: CASSYGGGTDTQYF. Here the CDR3 DNA reads TGTGCCAGCAGTTACGGTGGGGGGACAGATACGCAGTATTTT.

The V call is TRBV7-2, the J call TRBJ2-3; 12 bases agree with TRBD2. V lost 5 bases and J lost 6; bases outside the gene matches: 9. From germline, CDR1 is SGHTA and CDR2 FQGNSA. The CDR3 runs 16 residues. The CDR3 coding sequence is TGTGCCAGCAGCCGGACTCTAGCGGGAGGGCCGGATACGCAGTATTTT. Translating gives CASSRTLAGGPDTQYF.

The CDR3, as DNA: TGTGCCAGCAGCTTCGCAAGGAGTTCGGCCGCCAGCGAGCAGTACTTC. It yields the protein CASSFARSSAASEQYF. The genes are TRBV11-2 and TRBJ2-7; D not certain. From germline, CDR1 is SGHAT and CDR2 FQNNGV. The V end was cut by 3 bases, the J end by 6 bases, with 21 bases between. This CDR3 contains 16 residues. Drawing the rest from reference TRBV11-2 and TRBJ2-7, the complete variable domain is EAGVAQSPRYKIIEKRQSVAFWCNPISGHATLYWYQQILGQGPKLLIQFQNNGVVDDSQLPKDRFSAERLKGVDSTLKIQPAKLEDSAVYLCASSFARSSAASEQYFGPGTRLTVT.

The chain is built from TRBV5-1 and TRBJ1-4; 7 bases map to TRBD1. Germline loops: CDR1 SGHRS, CDR2 YFSETQ. Germline trimming cut 4 bases from V and 5 bases from J; bases unmatched to any gene: 8. The CDR3 contains 15 residues. The CDR3 loop reads CASSLTGTVNEKLFF. The CDR3 coding sequence is TGCGCCAGCAGCCTCACCGGGACAGTAAATGAAAAACTGTTTTTT. Complete variable domain (other parts from reference TRBV5-1 and TRBJ1-4): KAGVTQTPRYLIKTRGQQVTLSCSPISGHRSVSWYQQTPGQGLQFLFEYFSETQRNKGNFPGRFSGRQFSNSRSEMNVSTLELGDSALYLCASSLTGTVNEKLFFGSGTQLSVL.

The chain recombines TRBV4-1 with TRBJ1-5; weak D call: TRBD1 (6 bases). V was trimmed by 3 bases and J by 2 bases, leaving 17 bases between them. This CDR3 region has 17 residues. Germline assignment: CDR1 MGHRA and CDR2 YSYEKL. Written as DNA, the CDR3 is TGCGCCAGCAGCCAGGCCGCGGGGGCGAGCGGCAATCAGCCCCAGCATTTT. It encodes CASSQAAGASGNQPQHF.

The chain joins TRBV30 to TRBJ1-3; TRBD1 aligns across 8 bases. The CDR3 extends over 14 amino acids. Germline CDR1 reads GTSNPN; CDR2 reads SVGIG (reference sequence). J was trimmed by 2 bases and V by 6 bases; bases with no gene match: 6. The CDR3 DNA follows: TGTGCCTGCCCCACAGGGGGAACTGGAAACACCATATATTTT. The encoded protein is CACPTGGTGNTIYF.

On this clone: The junction differs from germline at one of its ends, possibly a read error. The chain links TRBV4-2 to TRBJ2-6, with D maybe TRBD1 (5 bases). CDR1 is LGHNA, CDR2 YNFKEQ, per germline. This CDR3 region has 17 residues. CDR3 in amino acids: CASSQRQSRSGANGLTF. As DNA, the CDR3 is TGTGCCAGCAGCCAGAGACAGAGCCGCTCTGGGGCCAACGGCCTGACTTTC.

The chain joins TRBV6-5 to TRBJ2-7, with TRBD1 as a possible D gene (6 bases). Germline V CDR1 and CDR2: MNHEY, SVGAGI. V lost 1 base to trimming and J lost 0 bases, with 10 bases between them. The CDR3 runs 15 residues. CDR3 DNA sequence: TGTGCCAGCAGTTACTACAGGGACCCCTCCTACGAGCAGTACTTC. It codes for CASSYYRDPSYEQYF.

The V gene is TRBV15, the J gene TRBJ2-5; the D gene is possibly TRBD1 (6 bases). Germline V lookup: CDR1 LNHNV, CDR2 YYDKDF (reference sequence). Trimming cost V 2 bases and J 4 bases, with 14 bases left between them. The CDR3 has 15 residues. This CDR3 reads CATSRSWTVGETQYF. In nucleotides, the CDR3 is TGTGCCACCAGCAGATCATGGACAGTCGGAGAGACCCAGTACTTC.

This clone was seen just once. CDR3 coding DNA: TGTGCCAGCATCTCCGGGACTAGCGGGAGTGGGACCGGGGAGCTGTTTTTT. Translation: CASISGTSGSGTGELFF. The chain carries TRBV25-1 and TRBJ2-2; 14 bases line up with TRBD2. The CDR3 is 17 amino acids. The germline V gene has CDR1 MGHDK and CDR2 SYGVNS. V was pared by 7 bases and J by 5 bases, with 9 bases of the junction left unmatched. Looking up the rest from reference TRBV25-1 and TRBJ2-2 gives the full variable domain: EADIYQTPRYLVIGTGKKITLECSQTMGHDKMYWYQQDPGMELHLIHYSYGVNSTEKGDLSSESTVSRIRTEHFPLTLESARPSHTSQYLCASISGTSGSGTGELFFGEGSRLTVL.

The CDR3 is CASSLMPGLAGGLSTDTQYF. The CDR3 bases are TGCGCCAGCAGCTTGATGCCTGGGCTAGCGGGAGGTTTGAGCACAGATACGCAGTATTTT. The gene calls are TRBV5-1 and TRBJ2-3, with TRBD2 matching over 11 bases. Germline trimming cut 1 base from V and 0 bases from J; bases unmatched to any gene: 13. Germline assignment: CDR1 SGHRS and CDR2 YFSETQ. The CDR3 length is 20 residues.

The chain employs TRBV5-1 and TRBJ2-2, with TRBD1 as a possible D gene (6 bases). The CDR3 covers 14 residues. CDR1 and CDR2 (germline): SGHRS, YFSETQ. The V and J ends lost 0 bases and 5 bases respectively, with 8 bases between them. CDR3 bases: TGCGCCAGCAGCTTGGACGGGACAACCGGGGAGCTGTTTTTT. Its protein is CASSLDGTTGELFF.

This clone was observed a single time. The V gene is TRBV18, the J gene TRBJ2-1, with TRBD2 as a possible D gene (5 bases). Looked up from germline, CDR1 is KGHSH and CDR2 is LQKENI. Trimming pared 4 bases from V and 1 base from J, leaving 14 bases between. This CDR3 has 16 amino acids. The CDR3 sequence: CASSRGVEVSYNEQFF. In DNA, the CDR3 is TGTGCCAGCTCACGGGGAGTTGAGGTTTCCTACAATGAGCAGTTCTTC.

V and J are TRBV11-2 and TRBJ2-2; D may be TRBD2 (5 bases). The CDR3 is 14 residues long. CDR1 SGHAT and CDR2 FQNNGV come from the germline V gene. With 7 bases removed from V and 4 bases from J, the gap between germline ends came to 13 bases. CDR3 DNA sequence: TGTGCCAGCATCCTAGCTGGGCCCACCGGGGAGCTGTTTTTT. Translating it yields CASILAGPTGELFF. The whole variable domain, remainder taken from reference TRBV11-2 and TRBJ2-2, is EAGVAQSPRYKIIEKRQSVAFWCNPISGHATLYWYQQILGQGPKLLIQFQNNGVVDDSQLPKDRFSAERLKGVDSTLKIQPAKLEDSAVYLCASILAGPTGELFFGEGSRLTVL.

The chain employs TRBV15 and TRBJ2-5; 8 positions agree with TRBD1. The end of the DNA aligns better with TRBJ2-7, so the J call may be wrong. The V gene's germline CDR1 is LNHNV and CDR2 YYDKDF (reference sequence). This CDR3 contains 16 residues. DNA of the CDR3: TGTGCCACCAGCAGAGTTGGGCAGGGGGCTAACTACGAGCAGTACTTC. Its protein product is CATSRVGQGANYEQYF.

This clone has only a few counts. Other nucleotide sequences from this sample produce the same CDR3. The chain combines TRBV30 with TRBJ2-7; tentative D call: TRBD1 (5 bases). The germline gives CDR1 GTSNPN, CDR2 SVGIG (reference sequence). The germline V and J ends were trimmed by 6 bases and 4 bases, with 22 bases remaining between them. This CDR3 is 15 amino acids long. CDR3 nucleotides: TGTGCCTGTGAGTTCAAGCAGGACACGGCATACGAGCAGTACTTC. Encoded protein: CACEFKQDTAYEQYF.

The gene calls are TRBV2 and TRBJ1-5; D gene ambiguous. Germline V gene sequence: CDR1 SNHLY, CDR2 FYNNEI. The length of the CDR3 is 13 residues. Trimming took 6 bases from V and 0 from J, leaving 6 bases between them. CDR3: CASRRDSNQPQHF. CDR3 DNA sequence: TGTGCCAGCAGGCGTGATAGCAATCAGCCCCAGCATTTT. Based on the CDR3 plus reference TRBV2 and TRBJ1-5, the full variable domain is EPEVTQTPSHQVTQMGQEVILRCVPISNHLYFYWYRQILGQKVEFLVSFYNNEISEKSEIFDDQFSVERPDGSNFTLKIRSTKLEDSAMYFCASRRDSNQPQHFGDGTRLSIL.

This rearrangement joins TRBV30 to TRBJ2-1, with TRBD1 as a possible D gene (6 bases). CDR3 length: 13 amino acids. V lost 3 bases and J 2 bases, leaving 8 bases between the germline ends. Germline V gene lookup returns CDR1 GTSNPN and CDR2 SVGIG (reference sequence). Here the CDR3 DNA reads TGTGCCTGGAGGGGGACACCCTACAATGAGCAGTTCTTC. Amino acid sequence: CAWRGTPYNEQFF.

The J gene is TRBJ2-2, the V gene TRBV6-1, with D possibly TRBD1 on 6 matching bases. V lost 7 bases and J lost 2, with 11 bases in between. From germline, CDR1 is MNHNS and CDR2 SASEGT. CDR3 length equals 14 residues. The DNA for the CDR3 is TGTGCCAGCACCCTACAGGGAAACACCGGGGAGCTGTTTTTT. Translation: CASTLQGNTGELFF.

The chain combines TRBV27 with TRBJ2-5; TRBD2 agrees at 7 bases. This CDR3 is built from 14 residues. The J segment lost 0 bases and the V segment lost 6 bases, leaving 4 bases of the junction unmatched. CDR1 is MNHEY and CDR2 is SMNVEV in the germline V gene (reference sequence). The CDR3: CASRSSGYQETQYF. CDR3 DNA: TGTGCCAGCAGAAGTAGCGGGTACCAAGAGACCCAGTACTTC.

V is TRBV7-3 and J is TRBJ1-1; 10 bases match TRBD1. The CDR3 covers 19 residues. V was clipped by 0 bases and J by 3 bases; unmatched bases: 13. Per germline, CDR1 SGHTA and CDR2 FQGTGA. DNA of the CDR3: TGTGCCAGCAGCTTAACACCAACCGGGACAGGGGTGAAAGACACTGAAGCTTTCTTT. Amino acid sequence: CASSLTPTGTGVKDTEAFF.

The gene calls are TRBV19 and TRBJ1-1; perhaps TRBD1 as D (5 bases). CDR1 is LNHDA and CDR2 is SQIVND in the germline V gene (reference sequence). The CDR3 has 15 residues. Trimming took 1 base from V and 1 from J, leaving 10 bases between them. The CDR3 DNA sequence: TGTGCCAGTAGTATAGCCGGGGGGACGAACACTGAAGCTTTCTTT. Protein product: CASSIAGGTNTEAFF.

The chain's CDR3 is CAWTLRDSSGNTIYF. Written as DNA, the CDR3 is TGTGCCTGGACTCTAAGGGACAGCTCTGGAAACACCATATATTTT. This chain connects TRBV30 to TRBJ1-3; 7 bases match TRBD1. This CDR3 spans 15 amino acids. Trimming took 4 bases from V and 0 from J; bases not matched to a gene: 6. Germline CDR1 and CDR2: GTSNPN and SVGIG (reference sequence).